This entry lists 20 T cell receptor beta chains sequenced from one sample in a study of blood T cell repertoires in COVID-19 (dated by TCRdb to 2020 to 2022). Receptor amplification or capture employed the immunoSEQ multiplex PCR assay. This is the immuneACCESS table as TCRdb keeps it, with only in-frame sequences that have V and J called. A part of the clones is gone; compared with another copy, unresolved V genes explain less than half, and the rest is unexplained. Across this sample there are 150,000 to 180,000 clones, with roughly 80% seen only once. The ten largest clones capture approximately 32% of the sample. Input material: peripheral blood. The receptor set was obtained from a woman aged 55-70 years with acute or convalescent COVID-19.

The rearrangement uses TRBV9 and TRBJ2-5; D possibly corresponds to TRBD1 (6 bases). The CDR3 runs to 12 residues. In germline, CDR1 is SGDLS, CDR2 YYNGEE. Trimming cost V 4 bases and J 5 bases, with 9 bases left between them. The CDR3: CASSYREETQYF. The CDR3 DNA reads TGTGCCAGCAGCTACAGGGAGGAGACCCAGTACTTC.

The chain couples TRBV2 to TRBJ2-5, with 9 bases that match TRBD1. V gave up 6 bases and J gave up 3 bases; unmatched junction bases: 5. Germline V CDR1 and CDR2: SNHLY, FYNNEI. The CDR3 consists of 14 residues. The CDR3 DNA follows: TGTGCCAGCAGGAGAACAGGGGGCGAAGAGACCCAGTACTTC. This sequence encodes CASRRTGGEETQYF. Full variable domain (missing parts from reference TRBV2 and TRBJ2-5): EPEVTQTPSHQVTQMGQEVILRCVPISNHLYFYWYRQILGQKVEFLVSFYNNEISEKSEIFDDQFSVERPDGSNFTLKIRSTKLEDSAMYFCASRRTGGEETQYFGPGTRLLVL.

This rearrangement joins TRBV5-5 to TRBJ2-7; 8 positions match TRBD1. The CDR3 is 13 residues long. Germline-derived CDR1 and CDR2 are SGHKS and YYEKEE (reference sequence). The junction had 4 bases not matched to a gene; V was cut back by 5 bases and J by 3 bases. CDR3: CASSRDRGYEQYF. The CDR3 region has the DNA TGTGCCAGCAGTCGCGACAGGGGCTACGAGCAGTACTTC.

V and J are TRBV7-9 and TRBJ2-1, with unresolved D. Germline loops: CDR1 SEHNR, CDR2 FQNEAQ (reference sequence). The CDR3 has 13 residues. V shed 0 bases and J shed 2 bases, with 2 bases lying between them. CDR3 protein: CASSLATYNEQFF. DNA of the CDR3: TGTGCCAGCAGCTTAGCTACCTACAATGAGCAGTTCTTC.

Details on this clone: Other DNA sequences of this sample code for an identical CDR3. The chain combines TRBV19 with TRBJ1-5, with D perhaps TRBD1 (6 bases). CDR1 and CDR2 (germline): LNHDA, SQIVND (reference sequence). The CDR3 loop spans 14 amino acids. V dropped 2 bases and J dropped 3 bases, with 8 bases sitting between them. The CDR3, as DNA: TGTGCCAGTAGTATACAGGGGTCCAATCAGCCCCAGCATTTT. Protein sequence: CASSIQGSNQPQHF.

The chain combines TRBV19 with TRBJ2-1; 8 bases match TRBD2. The V gene end was trimmed by 6 bases and the J gene end by 7 bases; junction bases not matched to a gene: 8. This CDR3 region has 14 residues. Germline V CDR1 and CDR2: LNHDA, SQIVND (reference sequence). CDR3 nucleotide sequence: TGTGCCAGTAGCCCGGGGGGGGCGGAGAATGAGCAGTTCTTC. Encoded protein: CASSPGGAENEQFF.

The V gene is TRBV27, the J gene TRBJ1-1; no clear D gene. CDR1 is MNHEY and CDR2 is SMNVEV in the germline V gene (reference sequence). V was cut by 4 bases and J by 7 bases, with 16 bases left in between. This CDR3 comprises 14 residues. The CDR3 loop reads CASSSLSLDNEAFF. CDR3 sequence (DNA): TGTGCCAGCAGTTCCCTCTCTTTAGACAATGAAGCTTTCTTT.

This rearrangement joins TRBV2 to TRBJ2-5; possibly TRBD1 for D (5 bases). The CDR3 sequence is 15 residues long. Germline V gives CDR1 SNHLY, CDR2 FYNNEI. Between the trimmed V and J ends, which lost 4 bases and 7 bases, there was a span of 19 bases. CDR3: CASSGQAYARGTQYF. CDR3 DNA: TGTGCCAGCAGTGGGCAGGCCTACGCTAGGGGGACCCAGTACTTC. The full variable domain, rest sourced from reference TRBV2 and TRBJ2-5, is EPEVTQTPSHQVTQMGQEVILRCVPISNHLYFYWYRQILGQKVEFLVSFYNNEISEKSEIFDDQFSVERPDGSNFTLKIRSTKLEDSAMYFCASSGQAYARGTQYFGPGTRLLVL.

The genes are TRBV5-1 and TRBJ1-6, with TRBD1 matching over 7 bases. CDR3 length: 17 residues. Trimming at V came to 0 bases and at J to 4 bases, leaving 7 bases not matched to a gene. Germline V CDR1 and CDR2: SGHRS, YFSETQ. The CDR3 loop is CASSLVGGGRYNSPLHF. The CDR3, as DNA: TGCGCCAGCAGCTTGGTTGGAGGGGGCAGATATAATTCACCCCTCCACTTT.

This clone has only one observation. The genes are TRBV7-9 and TRBJ1-2; a weak D match, TRBD1 (5 bases). The CDR3 covers 14 residues. V was clipped by 5 bases and J by 6 bases, with 16 bases between them. Germline V gene sequence: CDR1 SEHNR, CDR2 FQNEAQ (reference sequence). The CDR3 DNA reads as TGTGCCAGCAGCGCTCAGGGTAATCCAGATGGCTACACCTTC. Translating it yields CASSAQGNPDGYTF.

The sample holds a few counts of this clone. V and J are TRBV30 and TRBJ1-2, with TRBD1 matching over 7 bases. The ends lost 4 bases at V and 5 bases at J; junction bases unmatched: 7. The CDR3 is 13 amino acids. CDR1 and CDR2 from the germline V gene are GTSNPN and SVGIG (reference sequence). The CDR3 nucleotides are TGTGCCTGGACCGGGACAGTTATATATGGCTACACCTTC. This translates into CAWTGTVIYGYTF.

This clone was seen more than once but under ten times. The genes are TRBV19 and TRBJ1-2, with 9 bases fitting TRBD1. V was pared by 4 bases and J by 3 bases, with 6 bases of the junction left unmatched. Germline CDR1 is LNHDA and CDR2 is SQIVND (reference sequence). The CDR3 runs 15 residues. The CDR3 coding sequence is TGTGCCAGTAGTACCACAGGGGGCGCGCACTATGGCTACACCTTC. Residues: CASSTTGGAHYGYTF.

The V and J genes are TRBV2 and TRBJ2-2; TRBD2 agrees at 14 bases. The length of the CDR3 is 19 residues. CDR1 is SNHLY and CDR2 is FYNNEI in the germline V gene. The V segment lost 5 bases and the J segment 5 bases; nucleotides outside the gene matches: 13. The CDR3 reads CASSSPRLAGGRGTGELFF. The CDR3 DNA reads as TGTGCCAGCAGTTCCCCTCGACTAGCGGGGGGGCGGGGAACCGGGGAGCTGTTTTTT.

This clone was seen only a few times. The V gene is TRBV12-3 or TRBV12-4, the J gene TRBJ2-5, with D uncertain. The V gene lost 6 bases and the J gene lost 1 base, with 9 bases spanning the gap. This CDR3 is built from 13 residues. CDR3 bases: TGTGCCAGCAGCTTATGGAGCCAAGAGACCCAGTACTTC. Protein sequence: CASSLWSQETQYF.

This clone was seen more than once but under ten times. The genes are TRBV6-5 and TRBJ1-1; no clear D gene. The CDR3 is 13 amino acids. Germline values: CDR1 MNHEY, CDR2 SVGAGI. Trimming left V 6 bases short and J 2 bases short, with 10 bases between. CDR3 nucleotides: TGTGCCAGCAGACTTGCAAGAAACACTGAAGCTTTCTTT. It yields the protein CASRLARNTEAFF.

V is TRBV6-6 and J is TRBJ1-5, with D possibly being TRBD1 (5 bases). This CDR3 spans 12 amino acids. Germline CDR1 and CDR2: MNHNY and SVGAGI (reference sequence). V dropped 11 bases and J dropped 3 bases, with 11 bases sitting between them. CDR3 residues: CAAQGFNQPQHF. CDR3 nucleotide sequence: TGTGCCGCCCAGGGTTTCAATCAGCCCCAGCATTTT.

The V and J genes are TRBV18 and TRBJ2-4, with TRBD2 identical over 10 bases. The V gene's germline CDR1 is KGHSH and CDR2 LQKENI. This CDR3 spans 15 amino acids. Trimming at V came to 4 bases and at J to 9 bases, leaving 9 bases not matched to a gene. The CDR3 region is CASSREAGGQGIQYF. The CDR3 DNA is TGTGCCAGCTCACGAGAAGCGGGGGGGCAGGGCATTCAGTACTTC.

CDR3 DNA sequence: TGTGCCAGCAATCTAGGTGGAGTCTATGGCTACACCTTC. It codes for CASNLGGVYGYTF. The rearrangement uses TRBV28 and TRBJ1-2; the D is unclear. Germline CDR1 reads MDHEN; CDR2 reads SYDVKM. This CDR3 is built from 13 residues. Deletions cut 7 bases from V and 4 bases from J, with 13 bases between.

This clone was seen a single time. This chain uses TRBV7-8 with TRBJ1-1; D ambiguous. Germline V lookup: CDR1 SGHVS, CDR2 FQNEAQ. The CDR3 extends over 16 amino acids. The V gene lost 1 base and the J gene lost 1 base, with 13 bases spanning the gap. CDR3 DNA sequence: TGTGCCAGCAGCTTAGGGCTCAGCGTCCGGAACACTGAAGCTTTCTTT. Translated, it gives CASSLGLSVRNTEAFF.

DNA of the CDR3: TGTGCCAGCAGCGACCCTCTGCGGACAGGGGGCGGCTACACCTTC. Amino acid sequence: CASSDPLRTGGGYTF. The chain has TRBV2 and TRBJ1-2; 11 bases are a match to TRBD1. The germline gives CDR1 SNHLY, CDR2 FYNNEI. J lost 8 bases, V lost 6 bases, and 11 bases had no gene match. The CDR3 is made up of 15 amino acids.